This T cell receptor beta chain came from a study of blood T cell repertoires in COVID-19. TCRdb's copy holds only in-frame clones and misses some; the assay was immunoSEQ multiplex PCR. The sample includes more than 200,000 clones, almost 90% seen only once; the top ten take approximately 2.6%. Trimming at V came to 2 bases and at J to 3 bases, leaving 3 bases not matched to a gene. From germline, CDR1 is SGDLS and CDR2 YYNGEE. This CDR3 spans 16 amino acids. Of note for this clone: The sample holds other DNA sequences that translate to the same CDR3.

This chain links TRBV9 with TRBJ2-3; the match to TRBD2 covers 13 bases. Material for sequencing was peripheral blood. The TCR comes from a woman in her fifties or sixties with acute or convalescent COVID-19. CDR3 sequence (DNA): TGTGCCAGCAGCGTTCTGACTAGCGGGGGGACAGATACGCAGTATTTT. It yields the protein CASSVLTSGGTDTQYF.